Below are 21 T cell receptor beta chains sequenced from a single sample in a study of T-cell reconstitution after alpha-beta-depleted transplantation in children. During its preparation, the TCRbeta library received unique molecular identifiers. In TCRdb, the PCR reads were re-called with MiXCR into one record per CDR3 protein. The sample carries fewer than 700,000 distinct CDR3 sequences, 10% to 15% recorded once. The specimen comprised PBMCs, mostly from graft donor cells, sampled 360 days after TCRalphabeta/CD19-depleted stem cell transplant. The receptor source for this set is a male patient between 10 and 17 years old who had a stem cell transplant for acute myeloid leukemia, so the T cells may come from the graft donor.

There are a few counts of this clonotype. The V and J genes are TRBV4-1 and TRBJ1-1, with 7 bases identical to TRBD1. Per the germline V gene, CDR1 is MGHRA and CDR2 is YSYEKL. The CDR3 is 14 amino acids. V lost 4 bases, J lost 3 bases, and 5 bases stayed unmatched. The CDR3 is CASSRTGDHTEAFF. CDR3 sequence (DNA): TGCGCCAGCAGCCGCACAGGGGATCACACTGAAGCTTTCTTT.

This clonotype has a handful of counts. The V gene is TRBV20-1, the J gene TRBJ2-4; 11 positions agree with TRBD2. CDR3 size: 14 residues. V lost 3 bases and J lost 10; bases outside the gene matches: 8. Germline values: CDR1 DFQATT, CDR2 SNEGSKA (reference sequence). CDR3 DNA: TGCAGTGCTAGTAAACTAGCGGGAGTGGGGATTCAGTACTTC. It is translated as CSASKLAGVGIQYF.

The chain carries TRBV7-6 and TRBJ2-1; 15 positions match TRBD2. Germline CDR1 is SGHVS and CDR2 is FNYEAQ. After removal of 0 bases from V and 7 bases from J, the junction contained 16 bases not matched to a gene. The CDR3 length is 21 residues. This CDR3 reads CASSLALIGLAGGKWGNEQFF. In nucleotides, the CDR3 is TGTGCCAGCAGCTTAGCCCTTATCGGACTAGCGGGAGGGAAGTGGGGGAATGAGCAGTTCTTC.

The chain uses TRBV30 and TRBJ1-2, with TRBD1 as a possible D gene (6 bases). The CDR3 is 14 residues long. Trimming left V 3 bases short and J 6 bases short, with 17 bases between. Germline V CDR1 and CDR2: GTSNPN, SVGIG (reference sequence). The CDR3 spells CAWSRTGRRNGYTF. For the CDR3, the DNA is TGTGCCTGGAGCCGAACAGGGAGGAGAAATGGCTACACCTTC.

This clonotype showed up just a few times. The chain uses TRBV12-3 or TRBV12-4 and TRBJ2-2; no firm D call. V was cut by 5 bases and J by 6 bases, with 22 bases left in between. The CDR3 runs to 17 residues. As DNA, the CDR3 is TGTGCCAGCAGTCCCTTTGGTGGCGGAGCGATAGCCGGGGAGCTGTTTTTT. Translating it yields CASSPFGGGAIAGELFF.

The V call is TRBV20-1, the J call TRBJ2-3, with no clear D. The V end was cut by 3 bases, the J end by 9 bases, with 13 bases between. The germline V gene encodes CDR1 DFQATT and CDR2 SNEGSKA (reference sequence). This CDR3 is 12 amino acids long. The CDR3 sequence is CSASSGGITQYF. The CDR3 coding sequence is TGCAGTGCTAGCTCAGGTGGAATAACGCAGTATTTT.

J is TRBJ2-5 and V is TRBV21-1; the table assigns TRBD2, which was not confirmed against the DNA. TRBV21-1 is described as a pseudogene. The CDR3 is 16 residues long. This CDR3 reads CASSTLLAGDGETQYF. The DNA of the CDR3 is TGTGCCAGCAGCACCCTACTAGCGGGAGATGGGGAGACCCAGTACTTC.

This clonotype was observed at least ten times. This chain joins TRBV15 and TRBJ2-3; 8 positions match TRBD1. Germline CDR1 is LNHNV and CDR2 is YYDKDF (reference sequence). The V and J ends lost 5 bases and 1 base, in that order; junction bases with no gene match: 2. The CDR3 is 14 amino acids. CDR3 nucleotide sequence: TGTGCCACCAGCCAGGACAGGGGCACAGATACGCAGTATTTT. Translation gives CATSQDRGTDTQYF.

This clonotype was seen more than once but under ten times. V and J are TRBV25-1 and TRBJ2-1; TRBD2 matches at 9 bases. V shed 3 bases and J 7 bases; nucleotides not matched to a gene: 7. The CDR3 contains 15 residues. CDR1 is MGHDK, CDR2 SYGVNS, per germline. CDR3 sequence reads: CASSDRTSGRNEQFF. CDR3 bases: TGTGCCAGCAGTGATCGAACTAGCGGGCGGAATGAGCAGTTCTTC. The full variable domain, completed using reference TRBV25-1 and TRBJ2-1, is EADIYQTPRYLVIGTGKKITLECSQTMGHDKMYWYQQDPGMELHLIHYSYGVNSTEKGDLSSESTVSRIRTEHFPLTLESARPSHTSQYLCASSDRTSGRNEQFFGPGTRLTVL.

This clonotype has ten or more counts. The V gene is TRBV29-1, the J gene TRBJ2-7; the match to TRBD1 covers 7 bases. The germline CDR1 and CDR2 sequences are SQVTM and ANQGSEA. The CDR3 is made up of 13 amino acids. V lost 5 bases and J lost 1; bases outside the gene matches: 5. This chain's CDR3 is CSVLTGPSYEQYF. CDR3 bases: TGCAGCGTTCTGACAGGGCCTTCCTACGAGCAGTACTTC.

This clonotype has ten or more counts. V gene TRBV29-1 combines with J gene TRBJ2-7; no definite D call. CDR3 size: 13 residues. The germline V and J ends were trimmed by 5 bases and 1 base, with 12 bases remaining between them. CDR1 is SQVTM, CDR2 ANQGSEA, per germline. The CDR3 DNA reads as TGCAGCGTTCCGGCCCCCGGGTCCTACGAGCAGTACTTC. Translating it yields CSVPAPGSYEQYF.

CDR3 coding DNA: TGCGCCAGCAGCCAAGATACGGCTAGCGGGAGTTTTGAGCAGTTCTTC. The encoded protein is CASSQDTASGSFEQFF. V usage is TRBV4-1 and J usage is TRBJ2-1; 10 bases fit TRBD2. Per germline, CDR1 MGHRA and CDR2 YSYEKL. This CDR3 comprises 16 residues. The J segment lost 9 bases and the V segment lost 0 bases, leaving 8 bases of the junction unmatched.

V is TRBV6-5 and J is TRBJ1-1; 7 bases line up with TRBD1. Per the germline V gene, CDR1 is MNHEY and CDR2 is SVGAGI. CDR3 length: 16 residues. V was clipped by 2 bases and J by 5 bases; unmatched bases: 11. CDR3 sequence: CASSYQTTAGGTEAFF. The CDR3 coding sequence is TGTGCCAGCAGTTACCAGACGACCGCAGGGGGTACTGAAGCTTTCTTT.

The sample holds many counts of this clonotype. V gene TRBV7-9 combines with J gene TRBJ2-5, with TRBD1 matching 9 bases. The trim removed 6 bases at V and 2 bases at J, leaving 7 bases unmatched. Germline V lookup: CDR1 SEHNR, CDR2 FQNEAQ (reference sequence). This CDR3 has 15 amino acids. CDR3 sequence reads: CASSWGQGQQETQYF. DNA of the CDR3: TGTGCCAGCAGTTGGGGACAGGGCCAACAAGAGACCCAGTACTTC. Drawing the rest from reference TRBV7-9 and TRBJ2-5, the complete variable domain is DTGVSQNPRHKITKRGQNVTFRCDPISEHNRLYWYRQTLGQGPEFLTYFQNEAQLEKSRLLSDRFSAERPKGSFSTLEIQRTEQGDSAMYLCASSWGQGQQETQYFGPGTRLLVL.

This chain connects TRBV9 to TRBJ2-6; D is possibly TRBD1 (6 bases). V was pared by 5 bases and J by 0 bases, with 9 bases between. The CDR3 consists of 15 residues. Germline V gives CDR1 SGDLS, CDR2 YYNGEE. CDR3 amino acids: CASRGALSGANVLTF. The CDR3 nucleotides are TGTGCCAGCAGGGGGGCCCTCTCTGGGGCCAACGTCCTGACTTTC.

This clonotype was detected many times. The chain combines TRBV7-3 with TRBJ2-1, with TRBD2 matching 7 bases. This CDR3 spans 14 amino acids. The germline CDR1 and CDR2 sequences are SGHTA and FQGTGA. V was clipped by 5 bases and J by 0 bases; unmatched bases: 1. CDR3 in amino acids: CASSSGVSYNEQFF. CDR3 DNA sequence: TGTGCCAGCAGCAGCGGGGTCTCCTACAATGAGCAGTTCTTC.

The CDR3 DNA follows: TGTGCCAGCAGCCATTTCCCGGGACTAGCGGGAGGGCCTCGAGATACGCAGTATTTT. Encoded protein: CASSHFPGLAGGPRDTQYF. The genes are TRBV7-3 and TRBJ2-3; 16 bases line up with TRBD2. The CDR3 spans 19 residues. Germline lookup yields CDR1 SGHTA and CDR2 FQGTGA. After removal of 5 bases from V and 5 bases from J, the junction contained 13 bases not matched to a gene.

This clonotype has at least ten counts. The rearrangement links TRBV14 to TRBJ2-1; perhaps TRBD2 as D (6 bases). The length of the CDR3 is 16 residues. The germline V gene encodes CDR1 SGHDN and CDR2 FVKESK. Trimming took off 0 bases at V and 0 bases at J, with 9 bases between the two ends. Here the CDR3 reads CASSQEGGISYNEQFF. DNA for the CDR3: TGTGCCAGCAGCCAAGAGGGCGGGATCTCCTACAATGAGCAGTTCTTC.

This clonotype was found many times. The V and J genes are TRBV5-1 and TRBJ2-1; 14 positions agree with TRBD2. Germline trimming cut 4 bases from V and 4 bases from J; bases unmatched to any gene: 7. The CDR3 is made up of 17 amino acids. Germline CDR1 is SGHRS and CDR2 is YFSETQ. The CDR3 DNA reads TGCGCCAGCAGCCCGGGACTAGCGGGAGTTTCGTACAATGAGCAGTTCTTC. Translation gives CASSPGLAGVSYNEQFF. Together with reference TRBV5-1 and TRBJ2-1, the CDR3 gives the full variable domain: KAGVTQTPRYLIKTRGQQVTLSCSPISGHRSVSWYQQTPGQGLQFLFEYFSETQRNKGNFPGRFSGRQFSNSRSEMNVSTLELGDSALYLCASSPGLAGVSYNEQFFGPGTRLTVL.

This clonotype was detected only a few times. The chain has TRBV11-2 and TRBJ2-1; D unresolved. V gave up 6 bases and J gave up 2 bases, with 8 bases separating them. Germline CDR1 reads SGHAT; CDR2 reads FQNNGV. The CDR3 is made up of 13 amino acids. The CDR3 region has the DNA TGTGCCAGCAGAAAACAGACCTACAATGAGCAGTTCTTC. Residues: CASRKQTYNEQFF.

This clonotype was seen ten or more times. The V call is TRBV12-5, the J call TRBJ2-5; the match to TRBD2 covers 7 bases. Germline-derived CDR1 and CDR2 are LGHNT and FRNRAP. The CDR3 runs to 18 residues. Trimming cost V 0 bases and J 7 bases; bases outside gene matches: 17. CDR3 amino acids: CASGLVAGRAGEGATQYF. The CDR3 DNA is TGTGCTAGTGGTTTGGTGGCCGGCAGGGCGGGAGAGGGAGCGACCCAGTACTTC.